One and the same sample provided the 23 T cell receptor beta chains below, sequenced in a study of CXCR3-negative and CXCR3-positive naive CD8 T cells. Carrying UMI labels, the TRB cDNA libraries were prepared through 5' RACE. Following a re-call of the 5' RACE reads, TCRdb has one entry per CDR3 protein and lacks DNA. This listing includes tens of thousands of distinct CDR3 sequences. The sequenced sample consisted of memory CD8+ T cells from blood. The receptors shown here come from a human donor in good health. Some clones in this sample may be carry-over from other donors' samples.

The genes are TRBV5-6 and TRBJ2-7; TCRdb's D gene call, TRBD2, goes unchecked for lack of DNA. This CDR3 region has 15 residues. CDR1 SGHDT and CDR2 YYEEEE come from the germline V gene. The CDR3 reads CASSFSGDYSYEQYF. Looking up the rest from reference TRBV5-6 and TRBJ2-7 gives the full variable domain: DAGVTQSPTHLIKTRGQQVTLRCSPKSGHDTVSWYQQALGQGPQFIFQYYEEEERQRGNFPDRFSGHQFPNYSSELNVNALLLGDSALYLCASSFSGDYSYEQYFGPGTRLTVT.

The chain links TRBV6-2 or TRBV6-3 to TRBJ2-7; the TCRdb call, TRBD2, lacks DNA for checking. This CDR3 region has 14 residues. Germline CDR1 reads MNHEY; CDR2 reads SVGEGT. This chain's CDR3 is CASNLEGPPYEQYF.

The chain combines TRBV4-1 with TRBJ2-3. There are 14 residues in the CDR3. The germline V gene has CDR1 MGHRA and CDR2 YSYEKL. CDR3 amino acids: CASSHGDFTDTQYF.

The CDR3 reads CASTPRAYTDTQYF. The chain carries TRBV19 and TRBJ2-3. The CDR3 extends over 14 amino acids. The germline gives CDR1 LNHDA, CDR2 SQIVND (reference sequence).

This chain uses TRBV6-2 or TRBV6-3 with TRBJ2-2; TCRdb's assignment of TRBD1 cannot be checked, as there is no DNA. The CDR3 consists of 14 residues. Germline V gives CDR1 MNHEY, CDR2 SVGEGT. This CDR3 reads CASKGGGDTGELFF.

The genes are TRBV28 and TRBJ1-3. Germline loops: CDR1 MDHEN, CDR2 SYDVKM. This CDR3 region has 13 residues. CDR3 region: CASSELSGNTIYF.

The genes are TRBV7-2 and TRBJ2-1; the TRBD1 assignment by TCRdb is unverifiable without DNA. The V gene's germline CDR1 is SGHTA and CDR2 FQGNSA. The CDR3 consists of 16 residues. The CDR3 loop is CASSAGKGGSYNEQFF.

CDR3 sequence reads: CATSDSKTDRLAGYTF. V gene TRBV24-1 combines with J gene TRBJ1-2. The CDR3 has 16 residues. CDR1 and CDR2 from the germline V gene are KGHDR and SFDVKD.

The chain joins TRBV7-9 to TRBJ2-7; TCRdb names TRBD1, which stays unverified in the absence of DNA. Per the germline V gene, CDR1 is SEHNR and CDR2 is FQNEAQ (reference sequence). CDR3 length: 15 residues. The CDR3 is CASSSGQGAFYEQYF.

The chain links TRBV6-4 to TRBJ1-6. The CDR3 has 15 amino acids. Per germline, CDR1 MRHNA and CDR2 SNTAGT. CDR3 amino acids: CASSDSGEGSSPLHF.

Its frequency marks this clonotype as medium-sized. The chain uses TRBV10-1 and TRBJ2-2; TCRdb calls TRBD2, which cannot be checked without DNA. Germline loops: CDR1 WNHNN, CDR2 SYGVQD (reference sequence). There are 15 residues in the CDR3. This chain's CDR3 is CASSESNGRAGELFF.

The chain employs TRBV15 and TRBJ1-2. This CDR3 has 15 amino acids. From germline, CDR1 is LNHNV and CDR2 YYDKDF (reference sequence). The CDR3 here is CATSRGSSGDYGYTF.

The CDR3: CSVFEGRSGELFF. The rearrangement uses TRBV29-1 and TRBJ2-2. The CDR3 is 13 amino acids. Germline V lookup: CDR1 SQVTM, CDR2 ANQGSEA.

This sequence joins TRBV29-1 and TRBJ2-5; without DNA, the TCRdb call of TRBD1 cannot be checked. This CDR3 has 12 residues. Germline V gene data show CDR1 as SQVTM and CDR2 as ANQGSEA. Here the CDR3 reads CSAWDIQETQYF.

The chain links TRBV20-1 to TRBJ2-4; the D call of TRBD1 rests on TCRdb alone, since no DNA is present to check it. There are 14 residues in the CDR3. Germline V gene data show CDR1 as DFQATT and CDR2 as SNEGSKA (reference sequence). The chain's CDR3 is CSALDRGLENIQYF.

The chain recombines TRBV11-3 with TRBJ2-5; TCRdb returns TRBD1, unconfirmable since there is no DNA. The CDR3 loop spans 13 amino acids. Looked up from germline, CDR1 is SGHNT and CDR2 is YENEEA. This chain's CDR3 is CASSLRGGETQYF.

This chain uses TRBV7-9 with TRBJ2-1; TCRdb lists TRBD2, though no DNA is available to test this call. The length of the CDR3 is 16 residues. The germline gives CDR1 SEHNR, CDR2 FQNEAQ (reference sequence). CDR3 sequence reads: CASSSPSGGEYNEQFF.

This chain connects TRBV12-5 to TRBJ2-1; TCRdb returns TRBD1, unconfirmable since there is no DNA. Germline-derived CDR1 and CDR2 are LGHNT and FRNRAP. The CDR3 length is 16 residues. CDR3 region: CASGFYTGGSYNEQFF.

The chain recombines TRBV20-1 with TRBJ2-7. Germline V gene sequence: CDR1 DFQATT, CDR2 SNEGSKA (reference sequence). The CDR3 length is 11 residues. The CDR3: CSASVGYEQYF.

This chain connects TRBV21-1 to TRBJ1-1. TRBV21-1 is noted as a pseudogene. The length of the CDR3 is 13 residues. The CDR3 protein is CASSKTPGTEAFF.

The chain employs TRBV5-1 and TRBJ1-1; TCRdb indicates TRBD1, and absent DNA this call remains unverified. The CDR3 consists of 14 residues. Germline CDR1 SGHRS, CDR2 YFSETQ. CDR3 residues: CASSSEHRGTEAFF. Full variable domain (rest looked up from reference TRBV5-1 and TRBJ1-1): KAGVTQTPRYLIKTRGQQVTLSCSPISGHRSVSWYQQTPGQGLQFLFEYFSETQRNKGNFPGRFSGRQFSNSRSEMNVSTLELGDSALYLCASSSEHRGTEAFFGQGTRLTVV.

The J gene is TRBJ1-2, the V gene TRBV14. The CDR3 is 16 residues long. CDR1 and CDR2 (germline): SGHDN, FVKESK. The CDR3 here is CASSIHRAPKGYGYTF.

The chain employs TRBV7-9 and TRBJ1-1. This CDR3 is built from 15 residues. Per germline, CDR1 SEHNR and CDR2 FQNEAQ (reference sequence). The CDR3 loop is CASSGGPETNTEAFF.